Presented here are 18 T cell receptor beta chains from one specimen sequenced in a study of cytomegalovirus exposure and HLA in healthy donors. The PCR ran on 60 Vbeta and 13 Jbeta primers. Some clones are missing from TCRdb's copy, which holds only in-frame ones; the method was immunoSEQ multiplex PCR. The sample yields some 180,000 clones, just over 75% seen once. Sequences were obtained from PBMCs. The receptors shown here come from a young man in good health and CMV-seronegative.

This clone came up many times. The chain joins TRBV21-1 to TRBJ1-5; the table calls TRBD1, which could not be checked here. TRBV21-1 is given as a pseudogene. This CDR3 spans 18 amino acids. CDR3 residues: CASSKGGFRGLRDQPQHF. The DNA for the CDR3 is TGTGCCAGCAGCAAAGGAGGATTTAGGGGGCTTAGGGATCAGCCCCAGCATTTT.

This chain links TRBV30 with TRBJ1-2; 9 positions match TRBD1. The V and J ends lost 4 bases and 7 bases, in that order; junction bases with no gene match: 10. Germline lookup yields CDR1 GTSNPN and CDR2 SVGIG (reference sequence). The CDR3 is 14 amino acids. The CDR3 region has the DNA TGTGCCTGGACCCCCGGGACAGGGTCTCGTGGCTACACCTTC. Protein product: CAWTPGTGSRGYTF.

This clone was observed a handful of times. V usage is TRBV11-3 and J usage is TRBJ2-3; the D gene is possibly TRBD1 (6 bases). Germline CDR1 is SGHNT and CDR2 is YENEEA. Trimming left V 6 bases short and J 2 bases short, with 18 bases between. There are 16 residues in the CDR3. The CDR3 coding sequence is TGTGCCAGCAGGCTAGTGATGGGGGCCAACACAGATACGCAGTATTTT. As protein: CASRLVMGANTDTQYF. Complete variable domain (other parts from reference TRBV11-3 and TRBJ2-3): EAGVVQSPRYKIIEKKQPVAFWCNPISGHNTLYWYLQNLGQGPELLIRYENEEAVDDSQLPKDRFSAERLKGVDSTLKIQPAELGDSAVYLCASRLVMGANTDTQYFGPGTRLTVL.

This chain joins TRBV5-1 and TRBJ2-7; a possible D gene is TRBD1 (5 bases). Trimming removed 0 bases at V and 3 bases at J, with 16 bases between. Germline V CDR1 and CDR2: SGHRS, YFSETQ. The CDR3 covers 16 residues. CDR3 DNA: TGCGCCAGCAGCTTGGGTGGCTTAGGACAAATCTACGAGCAGTACTTC. Protein: CASSLGGLGQIYEQYF.

This clone occurred a few times. The chain combines TRBV5-1 with TRBJ1-1; weak D call: TRBD1 (6 bases). Trimming removed 4 bases at V and 1 base at J, with 11 bases between. This CDR3 has 14 residues. Germline lookup yields CDR1 SGHRS and CDR2 YFSETQ. CDR3 DNA: TGCGCCAGCAGCCTGGGACACGGGAACACTGAAGCTTTCTTT. Protein sequence: CASSLGHGNTEAFF.

The chain combines TRBV9 with TRBJ2-1; 8 bases are shared with TRBD2. The CDR3 contains 12 residues. Germline CDR1 reads SGDLS; CDR2 reads YYNGEE. Trimming cost V 1 base and J 9 bases; bases outside gene matches: 0. CDR3 nucleotide sequence: TGTGCCAGCAGCGTAACTAGCGGTGAGCAGTTCTTC. Translating it yields CASSVTSGEQFF.

With regard to this clone: One end of the junction does not line up with germline, which may come from a read error. The chain uses TRBV4-3 and TRBJ1-2, with no clear D. The CDR3 covers 14 residues. Germline CDR1 reads LGHNA; CDR2 reads YSLEER. The CDR3 is CASSQVIRASGYPF. DNA for the CDR3: TGCGCCAGCAGCCAAGTAATAAGGGCAAGCGGCTACCCCTTC.

The chain employs TRBV21-1 and TRBJ2-7; TRBD1, the table's D call, lacks a check against the DNA. TRBV21-1 is a pseudogene locus. The CDR3 covers 16 residues. CDR3: CASSKGLGLSSYEQYF. For the CDR3, the DNA is TGTGCCAGCAGCAAAGGGTTGGGCCTCAGCTCCTACGAGCAGTACTTC.

This clone has a handful of counts. The rearrangement uses TRBV11-3 and TRBJ2-2, with 9 positions matching TRBD1. The CDR3 sequence is 15 residues long. Germline CDR1 SGHNT, CDR2 YENEEA. J gave up 3 bases and V 4 bases, and 3 bases lay outside the gene matches. CDR3 sequence (DNA): TGTGCCAGCAGCTCGACAGGGGGGGACACCGGGGAGCTGTTTTTT. As protein: CASSSTGGDTGELFF.

The chain combines TRBV4-3 with TRBJ2-2; D possibly corresponds to TRBD1 (5 bases). V lost 0 bases, J lost 5 bases, and 19 bases lay in between. The CDR3 has 18 residues. Germline V CDR1 and CDR2: LGHNA, YSLEER. CDR3 in amino acids: CASSQDPQRTMPTGELFF. DNA for the CDR3: TGCGCCAGCAGCCAAGATCCCCAGAGGACAATGCCAACCGGGGAGCTGTTTTTT.

This chain links TRBV6-4 with TRBJ1-2, with 9 bases lining up with TRBD1. Looked up from germline, CDR1 is MRHNA and CDR2 is SNTAGT. V was pared by 6 bases and J by 2 bases, with 4 bases of the junction left unmatched. The length of the CDR3 is 14 residues. CDR3 loop: CASSAGTGNYGYTF. The CDR3 DNA follows: TGTGCCAGCAGCGCCGGGACAGGGAACTATGGCTACACCTTC.

This clone was counted only a few times. The CDR3 DNA reads TGTGCTAGTGGCTCCTTAGGAGGAGAGCAGTTCTTC. Its translation: CASGSLGGEQFF. V and J are TRBV7-7 and TRBJ2-1; the D gene is possibly TRBD2 (5 bases). Germline-derived CDR1 and CDR2 are SSHAT and FNYEAQ (reference sequence). The CDR3 extends over 12 amino acids.

DNA for the CDR3: TGTGCCAGCAGTGAAGGGAGCGGGGGCTCCTACGAGCAGTACTTC. The encoded protein is CASSEGSGGSYEQYF. The chain combines TRBV6-1 with TRBJ2-7, with TRBD2 matching over 8 bases. Germline V gives CDR1 MNHNS, CDR2 SASEGT. This CDR3 has 15 residues. After removal of 1 base from V and 0 bases from J, the junction contained 2 bases not matched to a gene.

This clone was counted a few times. The V and J genes are TRBV11-2 and TRBJ1-3; D gene ambiguous. Per germline, CDR1 SGHAT and CDR2 FQNNGV. Between the trimmed V and J ends, which lost 5 bases and 1 base, there was a span of 15 bases. The CDR3 length is 16 residues. This CDR3 reads CASSPWAERSGNTIYF. CDR3 DNA sequence: TGTGCCAGCAGCCCCTGGGCGGAGCGGTCTGGAAACACCATATATTTT.

This clone was counted a few times. The J gene is TRBJ1-1, the V gene TRBV10-3; the D is unclear. V lost 7 bases and J lost 0, with 9 bases in between. Looked up from germline, CDR1 is ENHRY and CDR2 is SYGVKD. The CDR3 totals 13 residues. CDR3 nucleotides: TGTGCCATCAAGGCGGGTTTGAACACTGAAGCTTTCTTT. It specifies CAIKAGLNTEAFF.

V gene TRBV5-6 combines with J gene TRBJ2-7, with 8 bases identical to TRBD2. Looked up from germline, CDR1 is SGHDT and CDR2 is YYEEEE. J was trimmed by 0 bases and V by 1 base; bases with no gene match: 3. This CDR3 has 15 amino acids. For the CDR3, the DNA is TGTGCCAGCAGCTTGAGGCTAGCGGGCTCCTACGAGCAGTACTTC. The encoded protein is CASSLRLAGSYEQYF.

The chain carries TRBV19 and TRBJ2-3; 10 positions agree with TRBD2. The CDR3 is made up of 15 amino acids. The junction had 6 bases not matched to a gene; V was cut back by 5 bases and J by 4 bases. From germline, CDR1 is LNHDA and CDR2 SQIVND (reference sequence). CDR3: CASSFLAGVADTQYF. The CDR3 DNA reads as TGTGCCAGTAGTTTCCTAGCGGGAGTGGCAGATACGCAGTATTTT.

V usage is TRBV9 and J usage is TRBJ2-1; 9 bases match TRBD2. The CDR3 length is 17 residues. CDR1 is SGDLS and CDR2 is YYNGEE in the germline V gene. The trim removed 0 bases at V and 9 bases at J, leaving 13 bases unmatched. DNA for the CDR3: TGTGCCAGCAGCGTAGGGATGTCGGGCGGGGGGGCCATTGAGCAGTTCTTC. Residues: CASSVGMSGGGAIEQFF.